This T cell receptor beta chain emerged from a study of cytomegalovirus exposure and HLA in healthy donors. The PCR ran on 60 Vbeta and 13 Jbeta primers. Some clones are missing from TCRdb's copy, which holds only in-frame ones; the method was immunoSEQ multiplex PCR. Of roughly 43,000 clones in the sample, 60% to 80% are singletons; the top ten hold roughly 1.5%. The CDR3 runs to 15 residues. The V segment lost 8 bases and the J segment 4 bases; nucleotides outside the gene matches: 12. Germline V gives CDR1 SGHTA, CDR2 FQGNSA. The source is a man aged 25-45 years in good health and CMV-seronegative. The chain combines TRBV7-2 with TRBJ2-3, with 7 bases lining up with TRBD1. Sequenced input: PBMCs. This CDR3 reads CASLTGVGSADTQYF. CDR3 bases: TGTGCCAGCCTCACAGGGGTCGGCTCGGCAGATACGCAGTATTTT.